The present T cell receptor beta chain was sequenced within a study of cytomegalovirus exposure and HLA in healthy donors. Across the study: The study placed about 81% of its 350 to 400 genotyped donors in the Caucasian-associated ancestry cluster.

On this clone itself: As yet, its antigen is unknown.

In the PCR, 60 Vbeta and 13 Jbeta primers were used. Assay: immunoSEQ multiplex PCR; the TCRdb copy retains only in-frame clones and omits some. This table has about 110,000 clones, under 80% appearing once. CDR3 size: 15 residues. CDR1 is SGHTA, CDR2 FQGNSA, per germline. The V segment lost 4 bases and the J segment 4 bases; nucleotides outside the gene matches: 9. Each donor's status was that of a healthy bone marrow donor. Overall study findings and caveats: In a later analysis, CMV-associated beta chains were mostly HLA-associated, it appeared. A later analysis appeared to link common viral pathogens to several of the most significant clusters.

The source material was PBMCs. The rearrangement joins TRBV7-2 to TRBJ2-5; 7 nucleotides agree with TRBD1. The TCR was taken from a woman in her forties or fifties in good health and CMV-seropositive. The CDR3 DNA reads as TGTGCCAGCAGCTCTATAAGGGGGCTAGGAGAGACCCAGTACTTC. It encodes CASSSIRGLGETQYF.